The clone carrying this T cell receptor beta chain was seen repeatedly, ten times or more. As yet, its antigen is unknown. Unsorted libraries used 2 million PBMCs kept at -80 degrees C. This specimen comes from a study of neurological immune-mediated disorders. The study, taken as a whole, reports: None of the CDR3 amino acid sequences in expanded clones turned up in more than one subject, which points to private repertoires in all groups.

The making of cDNA relied on 5'RACE with 10-nucleotide random UMIs. TCRdb passed the 5' RACE reads through MiXCR, listing each CDR3 protein once. The data contain tens of thousands of distinct CDR3 sequences, 4.5% to 5.5% of them singletons. This sequence was found in a man aged 25-40 years with multiple sclerosis. The specimen sequenced was PBMCs.

CDR3 region: CASSRSPATGTGDYTF. The DNA of the CDR3 is TGCGCCAGCAGCCGATCTCCGGCGACCGGGACGGGTGACTACACCTTC. This chain joins TRBV4-1 and TRBJ1-2; possibly TRBD1 for D (5 bases). The V gene's germline CDR1 is MGHRA and CDR2 YSYEKL. CDR3 length: 16 amino acids. The V end lost 4 bases, the J end lost 10 bases, and 25 bases lay between the germline ends.